In its sample, the clone carrying this TCR beta chain was seen many times. These data originate in a study of patients and donors after allogeneic stem cell transplantation. Trimming shortened V by 4 bases and J by 3 bases, and 8 bases separated the two germline ends. Germline loops: CDR1 KGHDR, CDR2 SFDVKD. CDR3 length: 13 amino acids. Using its own MiXCR run on the RT-PCR reads, TCRdb lists one record per CDR3 protein. The sample includes 400,000 to 450,000 distinct CDR3 sequences, approximately 16% of them seen just once. The specimen sequenced was blood, either unsorted or a sorted T cell fraction (not recorded which). This receptor was identified in a human donor who was either an allogeneic HSCT recipient or a stem cell or donor lymphocyte infusion donor (not recorded which). It is not recorded whose cells these are; they may come from a transplant donor. This chain connects TRBV24-1 to TRBJ1-1, with a weak D call TRBD1 (5 bases). This CDR3 reads CATSDDRYTEAFF. The CDR3 bases are TGTGCCACCAGTGACGACAGATACACTGAAGCTTTCTTT.